The next 6 T cell receptor beta chains were all read from a single sample in a study of PD-L1 blockade in urothelial cancer. Sequencing was performed with immunoSEQ multiplex PCR; in TCRdb, only in-frame clones are kept and a portion is missing. The sample holds roughly 43,000 clones, about 80% seen once. The sample consisted of PBMCs, taken around atezolizumab (anti-PD-L1) treatment. These receptors all come from a man between 65 and 85 years old with urothelial cancer.

The chain joins TRBV11-1 to TRBJ2-1; TRBD1 matches at 10 bases. J was trimmed by 0 bases and V by 5 bases; bases with no gene match: 7. Germline V gene lookup returns CDR1 SGHAT and CDR2 FQDESV (reference sequence). This CDR3 has 17 amino acids. The CDR3 bases are TGTGCCAGCAGCAACGGACAGGGGGGTATCTCCTACAATGAGCAGTTCTTC. Its protein is CASSNGQGGISYNEQFF.

The V call is TRBV6-5, the J call TRBJ1-2; perhaps TRBD1 as D (5 bases). The CDR3 runs 14 residues. CDR1 is MNHEY, CDR2 SVGAGI, per germline. V was shortened by 5 bases and J by 2 bases, with 12 bases between the two germline ends. CDR3 DNA sequence: TGTGCCAGCAGTCTAGACAGTACAAACTATGGCTACACCTTC. The encoded protein is CASSLDSTNYGYTF.

The chain combines TRBV19 with TRBJ2-3; 10 nucleotides align to TRBD2. V lost 3 bases to trimming and J lost 4 bases; unmatched junction nucleotides: 4. The CDR3 contains 15 residues. Germline-derived CDR1 and CDR2 are LNHDA and SQIVND (reference sequence). CDR3 nucleotides: TGTGCCAGTAGTATTTCTAGCGGGAGCGCAGATACGCAGTATTTT. Encoded protein: CASSISSGSADTQYF.

The chain joins TRBV9 to TRBJ2-3; 12 bases agree with TRBD2. The J segment lost 5 bases and the V segment lost 0 bases, leaving 13 bases of the junction unmatched. Germline values: CDR1 SGDLS, CDR2 YYNGEE. CDR3 length: 19 residues. CDR3 sequence (DNA): TGTGCCAGCAGCGTAGGGTCATGGCGACTAGCGGGAGAGGGAGATACGCAGTATTTT. It codes for CASSVGSWRLAGEGDTQYF.

CDR3 DNA: TGTGCCATGGGGGCAGCGGGAAAGGCCCTCTATACGCAGTATTTT. This sequence encodes CAMGAAGKALYTQYF. The chain uses TRBV2 and TRBJ2-3; tentatively, D is TRBD2 (7 bases). The CDR3 extends over 15 amino acids. V lost 10 bases to trimming and J lost 7 bases, with 24 bases between them. Looked up from germline, CDR1 is SNHLY and CDR2 is FYNNEI.

This clone has only a few counts. J is TRBJ2-5 and V is TRBV11-3; the match to TRBD2 covers 10 bases. V was pared by 0 bases and J by 5 bases, with 9 bases of the junction left unmatched. This CDR3 region has 17 residues. The germline gives CDR1 SGHNT, CDR2 YENEEA. The CDR3 region has the DNA TGTGCCAGCAGCTTAGAAGCGGGAGGGCCTCAGTCGGAGACCCAGTACTTC. Translating gives CASSLEAGGPQSETQYF.